What follows describes a single T cell receptor beta chain. Repertoires were generated with immunoSEQ multiplex PCR, while TCRdb's copy carries only in-frame clones and drops some. The data hold about 150,000 clones, with around nine tenths observed a single time. This entry belongs to a study of cytomegalovirus exposure and HLA in healthy donors. As for the study in general: Later analysis reported that the roughly 110 validation repertoires shared the platform of the approximately 670 first-cohort repertoires.

Trimming at V came to 8 bases and at J to 4 bases, leaving 6 bases not matched to a gene. Germline V gene lookup returns CDR1 MNHEY and CDR2 SVGAGI. The length of the CDR3 is 13 residues. The genes are TRBV6-5 and TRBJ1-1; 8 positions agree with TRBD1. The material sequenced was PBMCs. This clonotype originated in a young man in good health and CMV-seropositive. The CDR3 sequence is CASESGGVTEAFF. The CDR3 coding sequence is TGTGCCAGCGAATCAGGGGGCGTCACTGAAGCTTTCTTT.